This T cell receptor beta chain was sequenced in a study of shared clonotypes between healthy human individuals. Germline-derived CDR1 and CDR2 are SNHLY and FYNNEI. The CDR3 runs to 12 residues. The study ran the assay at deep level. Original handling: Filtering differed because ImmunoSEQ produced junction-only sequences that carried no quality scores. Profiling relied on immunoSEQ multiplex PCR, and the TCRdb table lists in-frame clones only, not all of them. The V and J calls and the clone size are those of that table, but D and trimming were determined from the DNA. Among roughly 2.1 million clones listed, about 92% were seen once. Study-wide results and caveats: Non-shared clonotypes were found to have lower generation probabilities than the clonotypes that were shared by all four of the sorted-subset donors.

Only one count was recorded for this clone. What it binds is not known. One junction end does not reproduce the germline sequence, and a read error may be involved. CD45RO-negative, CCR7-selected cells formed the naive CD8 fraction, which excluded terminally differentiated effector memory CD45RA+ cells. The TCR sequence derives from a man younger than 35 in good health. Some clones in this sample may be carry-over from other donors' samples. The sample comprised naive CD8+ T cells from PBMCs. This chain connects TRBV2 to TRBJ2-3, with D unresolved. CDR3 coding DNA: TGTGCCCTGTTTGGCAGCACAGATGCGCAGTATTTT. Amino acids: CALFGSTDAQYF.